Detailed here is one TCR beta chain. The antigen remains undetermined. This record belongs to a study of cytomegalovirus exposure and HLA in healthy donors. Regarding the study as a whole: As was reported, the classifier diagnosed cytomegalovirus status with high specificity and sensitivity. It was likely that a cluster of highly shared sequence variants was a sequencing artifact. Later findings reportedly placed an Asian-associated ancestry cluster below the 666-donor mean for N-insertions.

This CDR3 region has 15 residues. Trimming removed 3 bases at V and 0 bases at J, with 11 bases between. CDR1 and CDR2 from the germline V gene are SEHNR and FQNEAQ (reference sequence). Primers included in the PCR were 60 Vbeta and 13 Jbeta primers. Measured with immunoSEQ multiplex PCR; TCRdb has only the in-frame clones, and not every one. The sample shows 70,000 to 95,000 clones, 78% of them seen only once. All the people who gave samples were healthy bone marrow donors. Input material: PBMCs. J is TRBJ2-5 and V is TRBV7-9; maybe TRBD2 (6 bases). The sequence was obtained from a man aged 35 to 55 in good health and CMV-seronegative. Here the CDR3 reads CASSFLGLNQETQYF. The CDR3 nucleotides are TGTGCCAGCAGCTTCCTGGGACTCAACCAAGAGACCCAGTACTTC.